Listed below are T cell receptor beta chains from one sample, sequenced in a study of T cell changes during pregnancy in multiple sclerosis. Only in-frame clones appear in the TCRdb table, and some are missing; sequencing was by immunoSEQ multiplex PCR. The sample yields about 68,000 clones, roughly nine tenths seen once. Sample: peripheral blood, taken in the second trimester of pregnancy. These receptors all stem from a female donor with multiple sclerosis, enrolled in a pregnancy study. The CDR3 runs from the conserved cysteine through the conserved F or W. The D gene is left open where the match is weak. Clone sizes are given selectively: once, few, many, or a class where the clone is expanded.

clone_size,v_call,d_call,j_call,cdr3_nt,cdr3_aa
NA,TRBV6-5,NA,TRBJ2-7,TGTGCCAGCAGTTACCGCCCCCAGTTAACCTACGAGCAGTACTTC,CASSYRPQLTYEQYF
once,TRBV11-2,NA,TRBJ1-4,TGTGCCAGCAGCCCCGCAGCCCGAGGGACTAATGAAAAACTGTTTTTT,CASSPAARGTNEKLFF
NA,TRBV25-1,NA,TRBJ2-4,TGTGCCAGCACCCCTGGGGGCGGCCGGGTTCAGTACTTC,CASTPGGGRVQYF
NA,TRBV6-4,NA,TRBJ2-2,TGTGCCAGCAGTGACGGAGAGGAGAACACCGGGGAGCTGTTTTTT,CASSDGEENTGELFF
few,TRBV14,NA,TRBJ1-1,TGTGCCAGCAGCCAAGAGAGGACAGCTGAAGCTTTCTTT,CASSQERTAEAFF
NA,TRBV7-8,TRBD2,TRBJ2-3,TGTGCCAGCAGCTTGCCCGGGACAGGACTAGCGGGGGTAAATACGCAGTATTTT,CASSLPGTGLAGVNTQYF
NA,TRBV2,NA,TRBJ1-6,TGTGCCCACAGGAGCTCCTATAATTCACCCCTCCACTTT,CAHRSSYNSPLHF
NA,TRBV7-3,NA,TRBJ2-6,TGTGCCAGCAGCTTAGGTCAGCGACTCTCTGGGGCCAACGTCCTGACTTTC,CASSLGQRLSGANVLTF
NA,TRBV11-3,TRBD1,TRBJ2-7,TGTGCCAGCAGCCCATCCAGGGGGCAGGGGGAGCAGTACTTC,CASSPSRGQGEQYF
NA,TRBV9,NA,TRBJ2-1,TGTGCCAGCAGCGTAGGGCCCAAGTATGAGCAGTTCTTC,CASSVGPKYEQFF
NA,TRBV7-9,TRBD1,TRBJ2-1,TGTGCCAGCAGCTCACCGGGACAGGGTAACAATGAGCAGTTCTTC,CASSSPGQGNNEQFF
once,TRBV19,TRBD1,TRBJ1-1,TGTGCCAGTAGGCCCGGGACAGGGCGTCGGAACACTGAAGCTTTCTTT,CASRPGTGRRNTEAFF
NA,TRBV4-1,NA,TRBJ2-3,TGCGCCAGCAGCCCAACTTCTAGCACAGATACGCAGTATTTT,CASSPTSSTDTQYF
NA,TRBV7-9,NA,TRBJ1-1,TGTGCCAGCAGCTTATTGGGGGGCACTGAAGCTTTCTTT,CASSLLGGTEAFF
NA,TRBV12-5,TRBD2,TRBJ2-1,TGTGCTAGTGGTTTGGTTGGGACTAGAGATGAGCAGTTCTTC,CASGLVGTRDEQFF
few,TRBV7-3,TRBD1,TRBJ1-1,TGTGCCAGCAGCTTCCAGGGGGGAACTGAAGCTTTCTTT,CASSFQGGTEAFF
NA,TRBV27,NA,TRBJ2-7,TGTGCCAGCAACACCGGGACCTACGAGCAGTACTTC,CASNTGTYEQYF
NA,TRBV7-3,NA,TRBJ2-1,TGTGCCAGCAGCCCTCAGGGGCTTCTACACAATGAGCAGTTCTTC,CASSPQGLLHNEQFF
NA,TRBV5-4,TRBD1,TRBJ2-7,TGTGCCAGCAGCTCCCAAGCAGGGGGTATATCAGAGCAGTACTTC,CASSSQAGGISEQYF
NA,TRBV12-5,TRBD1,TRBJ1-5,TGTGCTAGTGGTTTAGATACAGGGGCCCAGCATTTT,CASGLDTGAQHF
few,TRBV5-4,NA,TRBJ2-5,TGTGCCAGCAGCTTGGCCCTGTCGTTGGAGACCCAGTACTTC,CASSLALSLETQYF
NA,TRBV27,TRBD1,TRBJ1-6,TGTGCCAGCAGTACCGGGACAGGACATTCACCCCTCCACTTT,CASSTGTGHSPLHF
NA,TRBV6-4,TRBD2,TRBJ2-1,TGTGCCAGCAGTGACGGGCGCGGGGGGAACAATGAGCAGTTCTTC,CASSDGRGGNNEQFF
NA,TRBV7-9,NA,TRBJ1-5,TGTGCCAGCAGCAGAGGAGGGGGCAATCAGCCCCAGCATTTT,CASSRGGGNQPQHF
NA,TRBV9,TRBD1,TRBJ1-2,TGTGCCAGCAGCTCCCGGACAGGGTTCTATGGCTACACCTTC,CASSSRTGFYGYTF
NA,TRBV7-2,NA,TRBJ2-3,TGTGCCAGCAGCTTGATTGGGGCGTCCACAGATACGCAGTATTTT,CASSLIGASTDTQYF
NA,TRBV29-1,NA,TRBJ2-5,TGCAGCGGCGGGCGCCTACAAGAGACCCAGTACTTC,CSGGRLQETQYF
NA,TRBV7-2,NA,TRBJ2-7,TGTGCCAGCAGCCCAGGGTTGGGCGAGCAGTACTTC,CASSPGLGEQYF
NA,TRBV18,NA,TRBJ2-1,TGTGCCAGCTCACTATATAACCTCGGACAGACAGTCTACAATGAGCAGTTCTTC,CASSLYNLGQTVYNEQFF
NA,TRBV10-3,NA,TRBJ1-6,TGTGCCATCAGGAGGTCCTATAATTCACCCCTCCACTTT,CAIRRSYNSPLHF
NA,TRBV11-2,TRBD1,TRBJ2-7,TGTGCCAGCAGCCCCGGACAGGAATTCTACGAGCAGTACTTC,CASSPGQEFYEQYF
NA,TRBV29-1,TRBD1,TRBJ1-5,TGCAGCGTTGAAGGGGACAGTCGCAATCAGCCCCAGCATTTT,CSVEGDSRNQPQHF
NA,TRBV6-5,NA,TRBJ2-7,TGTGCCAGCAGTTACGAAGTCAGTCCCTACGAGCAGTACTTC,CASSYEVSPYEQYF
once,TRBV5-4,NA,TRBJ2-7,TGTGCCAGCAGCGCAACAGGGTTTCCCTACGAGCAGTACTTC,CASSATGFPYEQYF
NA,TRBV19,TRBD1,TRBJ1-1,TGTGCCAGTACCCTGGGACAGGGAGGGACTGAAGCTTTCTTT,CASTLGQGGTEAFF
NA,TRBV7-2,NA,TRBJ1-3,TGTGCCAGCAGCTCAACTGAGGGAAACACCATATATTTT,CASSSTEGNTIYF
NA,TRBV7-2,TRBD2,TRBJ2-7,TGTGCCAGCAGCTCACTTGGACTAGTTCCATACGAGCAGTACTTC,CASSSLGLVPYEQYF
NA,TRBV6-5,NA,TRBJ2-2,TGTGCCAGCAGTTACCTGAACACCGGGGAGCTGTTTTTT,CASSYLNTGELFF
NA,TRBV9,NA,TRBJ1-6,TGTGCCAGCAGCGTAGATAGTAGAGGCACTAGGGGGTCCTATAATTCACCCCTCCACTTT,CASSVDSRGTRGSYNSPLHF
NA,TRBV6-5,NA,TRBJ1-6,TGTGCCAGCAGTAATCCCTCGGGTTCACCCCTCCACTTT,CASSNPSGSPLHF
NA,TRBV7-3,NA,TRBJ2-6,TGTGCCAGCAGCCTTAAAGGGGGCTCTGGGGCCAACGTCCTGACTTTC,CASSLKGGSGANVLTF